The 25 T cell receptor beta chains given below trace back to one sample, sequenced in a study of OX40 agonist ivuxolimab in advanced cancers. TCRdb keeps only in-frame clones here, not all; method: immunoSEQ multiplex PCR. The table shows 50,000 or so clones, with around 90% occurring only once. This specimen was CD4+ or CD8+ T cells sorted from blood, taken in a trial of the OX40 agonist ivuxolimab. The origin of the receptors is an adult with an advanced solid tumor such as melanoma, head and neck, liver or kidney cancer.

The V call is TRBV6-5, the J call TRBJ2-7; D ambiguous. Deletions cut 3 bases from V and 6 bases from J, with 6 bases between. The CDR3 has 11 residues. Germline-derived CDR1 and CDR2 are MNHEY and SVGAGI. CDR3 coding DNA: TGTGCCAGCAGTTATCTGGGCGAGCAGTACTTC. It codes for CASSYLGEQYF.

The chain links TRBV5-1 to TRBJ2-4; D tentatively fits TRBD1 or TRBD2 (8 bases each). Germline-derived CDR1 and CDR2 are SGHRS and YFSETQ. Trimming left V 4 bases short and J 0 bases short, with 20 bases between. The CDR3 contains 18 residues. The CDR3 region has the DNA TGCGCCAGCAGCCGGACAGGGTTTCGGGAGGGAGCCAAAAACATTCAGTACTTC. Translated: CASSRTGFREGAKNIQYF.

The rearrangement uses TRBV4-2 and TRBJ2-7; D may be TRBD1 (6 bases). The CDR3 consists of 17 residues. Trimming took 1 base from V and 2 from J, leaving 18 bases between them. Germline V gene lookup returns CDR1 LGHNA and CDR2 YNFKEQ. This CDR3 reads CASSQVGTRDNAYEQYF. The CDR3 DNA follows: TGTGCCAGCAGCCAAGTGGGGACCCGGGACAATGCCTACGAGCAGTACTTC.

The chain carries TRBV28 and TRBJ1-5; D call uncertain. The germline V gene has CDR1 MDHEN and CDR2 SYDVKM. The CDR3 is 12 residues long. The V and J ends lost 8 bases and 5 bases respectively, with 10 bases between them. CDR3 residues: CASYTPDQPQHF. The CDR3 nucleotides read TGTGCCAGCTACACCCCGGATCAGCCCCAGCATTTT.

This chain uses TRBV11-3 with TRBJ2-3; 10 positions match TRBD2. The CDR3 sequence is 16 residues long. Trimming at V came to 2 bases and at J to 3 bases, leaving 5 bases not matched to a gene. From germline, CDR1 is SGHNT and CDR2 YENEEA. The CDR3 spells CASSLSTSGTTDTQYF. DNA of the CDR3: TGTGCCAGCAGCTTATCTACTAGCGGGACGACAGATACGCAGTATTTT.

V and J are TRBV5-1 and TRBJ2-5; 7 nucleotides align to TRBD2. V lost 6 bases to trimming and J lost 6 bases; unmatched junction nucleotides: 11. Per the germline V gene, CDR1 is SGHRS and CDR2 is YFSETQ. CDR3 length equals 14 residues. CDR3 in amino acids: CASTGNGGTQTQYF. CDR3 DNA sequence: TGCGCCAGCACCGGGAACGGGGGGACCCAGACCCAGTACTTC.

The rearrangement joins TRBV14 to TRBJ2-5, with D unresolved. The CDR3 extends over 13 amino acids. Germline CDR1 is SGHDN and CDR2 is FVKESK. The ends were cut back, 4 bases at V and 4 bases at J, with 10 bases in the middle. The CDR3 DNA reads as TGTGCCAGCAGCCGCCCGTCCCTAGAGACCCAGTACTTC. Amino acid sequence: CASSRPSLETQYF. Full variable domain (rest looked up from reference TRBV14 and TRBJ2-5): EAGVTQFPSHSVIEKGQTVTLRCDPISGHDNLYWYRRVMGKEIKFLLHFVKESKQDESGMPNNRFLAERTGGTYSTLKVQPAELEDSGVYFCASSRPSLETQYFGPGTRLLVL.

V usage is TRBV11-2 and J usage is TRBJ1-3; D is ambiguous. Germline CDR1 reads SGHAT; CDR2 reads FQNNGV. The ends were cut back, 0 bases at V and 8 bases at J, with 2 bases in the middle. The CDR3 spans 11 residues. In DNA form, the CDR3 reads TGTGCCAGCAGCTTAGACTACACCATATATTTT. This gives the protein CASSLDYTIYF. Supplemented by reference TRBV11-2 and TRBJ1-3, the full variable domain reads EAGVAQSPRYKIIEKRQSVAFWCNPISGHATLYWYQQILGQGPKLLIQFQNNGVVDDSQLPKDRFSAERLKGVDSTLKIQPAKLEDSAVYLCASSLDYTIYFGEGSWLTVV.

V usage is TRBV7-2 and J usage is TRBJ2-5; D may be TRBD2 (6 bases). The CDR3 runs to 14 residues. The germline V and J ends were trimmed by 3 bases and 3 bases, with 11 bases remaining between them. Germline loops: CDR1 SGHTA, CDR2 FQGNSA. The CDR3 spells CASSFLTREETQYF. The CDR3 coding sequence is TGTGCCAGCAGCTTCCTGACTAGGGAAGAGACCCAGTACTTC.

The rearrangement joins TRBV10-2 to TRBJ2-7; possibly TRBD2 for D (7 bases). The V and J ends lost 8 bases and 4 bases respectively, with 12 bases between them. In germline, CDR1 is WSHSY, CDR2 SAAADI. CDR3 length: 12 amino acids. In DNA, the CDR3 is TGCGCCAGCGGGGGGGCTGTTTACGAGCAGTACTTC. Translating it yields CASGGAVYEQYF.

The chain uses TRBV30 and TRBJ2-4; perhaps TRBD2 as D (5 bases). Germline V gene lookup returns CDR1 GTSNPN and CDR2 SVGIG (reference sequence). This CDR3 has 18 residues. Between the trimmed V and J ends, which lost 0 bases and 0 bases, there was a span of 18 bases. CDR3 region: CAWSVPGDTILAKNIQYF. Here the CDR3 DNA reads TGTGCCTGGAGTGTACCCGGGGATACTATCCTAGCCAAAAACATTCAGTACTTC.

This rearrangement joins TRBV11-3 to TRBJ2-2; possibly TRBD1 or TRBD2 for D (5 bases each). The length of the CDR3 is 15 residues. Germline loops: CDR1 SGHNT, CDR2 YENEEA. Trimming shortened V by 5 bases and J by 4 bases, and 14 bases separated the two germline ends. CDR3 DNA sequence: TGTGCCAGCAGCCGCGACGGGACCGGCACCGGGGAGCTGTTTTTT. It encodes CASSRDGTGTGELFF.

J is TRBJ1-5 and V is TRBV6-1; 10 bases match TRBD1. V lost 7 bases and J lost 7; bases outside the gene matches: 7. The length of the CDR3 is 14 residues. The germline gives CDR1 MNHNS, CDR2 SASEGT. The CDR3 DNA reads TGTGCCAGCAATGCCGGACAGGGGGGACAGCCCCAGCATTTT. It encodes CASNAGQGGQPQHF.

J is TRBJ2-1 and V is TRBV30; TRBD2 agrees at 7 bases. The CDR3 loop spans 17 amino acids. V dropped 5 bases and J dropped 4; count of bases not matched to a gene: 17. Germline CDR1 and CDR2: GTSNPN and SVGIG (reference sequence). The CDR3 DNA is TGTGCCTGGCGCGGATACGAGGGCCTAGCGGAGTACAATGAGCAGTTCTTC. Protein: CAWRGYEGLAEYNEQFF.

This chain uses TRBV18 with TRBJ1-4; D gene ambiguous. The CDR3 covers 14 residues. CDR1 and CDR2 (germline): KGHSH, LQKENI. Trimming shortened V by 0 bases and J by 8 bases, and 10 bases separated the two germline ends. The CDR3 is CASSPPGSSEKLFF. As DNA, the CDR3 is TGTGCCAGCTCACCACCCGGGAGTTCGGAAAAACTGTTTTTT.

This chain joins TRBV7-3 and TRBJ1-2; 7 positions match TRBD1. Per germline, CDR1 SGHTA and CDR2 FQGTGA. The CDR3 has 16 residues. The trim removed 2 bases at V and 4 bases at J, leaving 10 bases unmatched. The CDR3 bases are TGTGCCAGCAGCTTAGCACACAGGGGCGATGGCTATGGCTACACCTTC. Its protein product is CASSLAHRGDGYGYTF. The variable domain in full, with the rest retrieved from reference TRBV7-3 and TRBJ1-2, is GAGVSQTPSNKVTEKGKYVELRCDPISGHTALYWYRQSLGQGPEFLIYFQGTGAADDSGLPNDRFFAVRPEGSVSTLKIQRTERGDSAVYLCASSLAHRGDGYGYTFGSGTRLTVV.

The chain carries TRBV5-1 and TRBJ2-3; 9 positions agree with TRBD2. Germline-derived CDR1 and CDR2 are SGHRS and YFSETQ. After removal of 4 bases from V and 0 bases from J, the junction contained 3 bases not matched to a gene. The CDR3 loop spans 15 amino acids. The CDR3 loop is CASSRTSGSTDTQYF. The CDR3 DNA reads TGCGCCAGCAGCCGTACTAGCGGGAGCACAGATACGCAGTATTTT.

This chain joins TRBV12-1 and TRBJ2-7; TRBD2 is the table's D call, not checked against the DNA. TRBV12-1 is classified as a pseudogene. This CDR3 has 16 amino acids. The CDR3 here is CASSFCCTRSSYEQYF. The CDR3 DNA is TGTGCCAGCAGCTTTTGTTGCACGAGGAGCTCCTACGAGCAGTACTTC.

The J gene is TRBJ2-1, the V gene TRBV7-9, with 13 bases identical to TRBD2. Germline V CDR1 and CDR2: SEHNR, FQNEAQ (reference sequence). V lost 5 bases to trimming and J lost 0 bases; unmatched junction nucleotides: 7. The CDR3 has 18 amino acids. This CDR3 is CASSPATSGRGSYNEQFF. CDR3 bases: TGTGCCAGCAGCCCCGCCACTAGCGGGAGGGGCTCCTACAATGAGCAGTTCTTC.

The chain recombines TRBV18 with TRBJ2-5; tentative D call: TRBD1 (5 bases). V dropped 5 bases and J dropped 1 base, with 8 bases sitting between them. From germline, CDR1 is KGHSH and CDR2 LQKENI. The CDR3 covers 13 residues. CDR3 sequence: CASSTQVQETQYF. CDR3 DNA sequence: TGTGCCAGCTCAACACAGGTCCAAGAGACCCAGTACTTC.

The chain employs TRBV11-1 and TRBJ2-3; 7 positions match TRBD2. Unmatched junction bases numbered 9, after V lost 1 base and J lost 2 bases. The CDR3 is made up of 17 amino acids. Germline V gene lookup returns CDR1 SGHAT and CDR2 FQDESV (reference sequence). CDR3 DNA: TGTGCCAGCAGCTTAGGTTTAGCCCAGCGGGACACAGATACGCAGTATTTT. It specifies CASSLGLAQRDTDTQYF. Full variable domain (remainder filled in from reference TRBV11-1 and TRBJ2-3): EAEVAQSPRYKITEKSQAVAFWCDPISGHATLYWYRQILGQGPELLVQFQDESVVDDSQLPKDRFSAERLKGVDSTLKIQPAELGDSAMYLCASSLGLAQRDTDTQYFGPGTRLTVL.

The V and J genes are TRBV6-5 and TRBJ2-7; D possibly uses TRBD1 or TRBD2 (5 bases each). The CDR3 is 14 amino acids. With 4 bases removed from V and 2 bases from J, the gap between germline ends came to 12 bases. Germline lookup yields CDR1 MNHEY and CDR2 SVGAGI. The CDR3 spells CASSSTGDPYEQYF. The CDR3 coding sequence is TGTGCCAGCAGTTCGACCGGGGACCCCTACGAGCAGTACTTC.

This sequence joins TRBV5-1 and TRBJ2-7, with TRBD1 identical over 8 bases. J gave up 5 bases and V 5 bases, and 12 bases lay outside the gene matches. The CDR3 length is 15 residues. Germline V gene sequence: CDR1 SGHRS, CDR2 YFSETQ. This CDR3 is CASRMSGQVSDEQYF. The CDR3 region has the DNA TGCGCCAGCAGAATGTCGGGACAGGTTTCCGACGAGCAGTACTTC.

The chain recombines TRBV7-2 with TRBJ1-2, with TRBD1 as a possible D gene (6 bases). Trimming took 0 bases from V and 1 from J, leaving 12 bases between them. CDR3 length equals 16 residues. Germline V gives CDR1 SGHTA, CDR2 FQGNSA. DNA for the CDR3: TGTGCCAGCAGCTTAGCCAGTGGGGACATTAACTATGGCTACACCTTC. It specifies CASSLASGDINYGYTF.

The chain uses TRBV5-1 and TRBJ2-1, with 10 bases that match TRBD2. CDR3 length: 17 residues. From germline, CDR1 is SGHRS and CDR2 YFSETQ. With V trimmed by 0 bases and J by 6 bases, 9 bases remained unmatched. The CDR3 DNA reads as TGCGCCAGCAGCTTGGCAGTAACTAGCGGGGCCGCCAATGAGCAGTTCTTC. Its translation is CASSLAVTSGAANEQFF.